This T cell receptor beta chain was observed in a study of blood T cell repertoires in COVID-19. Study context: Acute and convalescent COVID-19 samples came from the United States, Italy and Spain.

The CDR3 length is 14 residues. After removal of 3 bases from V and 7 bases from J, the junction contained 6 bases not matched to a gene. CDR1 is MGHRA, CDR2 YSYEKL, per germline. As handled by the study authors: For nucleated cells, counts were estimated from reference gene primer amplification. Only in-frame clones appear in the TCRdb table, and some are missing; sequencing was by immunoSEQ multiplex PCR. The V and J calls and clone size are taken from that table; D and trimming were inferred from the DNA. The data contain more than 95,000 clones, around four fifths of them singletons. The chain links TRBV4-1 to TRBJ2-1; 7 positions match TRBD1. The receptor was isolated from a man older than 75 with active or convalescent COVID-19. The sample was peripheral blood. This CDR3 reads CASSQGTAENEQFF. The CDR3 DNA is TGCGCCAGCAGCCAGGGGACAGCAGAAAATGAGCAGTTCTTC.